The 3 T cell receptor beta chains given below trace back to one sample, sequenced in a study of blood T cell repertoires in COVID-19. Only in-frame clones appear in the TCRdb table, and some are missing; sequencing was by immunoSEQ multiplex PCR. The data hold about 200,000 clones, with about 86% observed a single time. The sequenced sample was PBMCs or T cells enriched from blood (not recorded which). Source of these receptors: a middle-aged woman with acute COVID-19.

J is TRBJ2-7 and V is TRBV5-5, with TRBD2 identical over 14 bases. The CDR3 runs to 16 residues. CDR1 is SGHKS and CDR2 is YYEKEE in the germline V gene (reference sequence). Trimming at V came to 4 bases and at J to 7 bases, leaving 10 bases not matched to a gene. CDR3 amino acids: CASSTRTSGRPGEQYF. CDR3 DNA sequence: TGTGCCAGCAGCACCCGGACTAGCGGGAGGCCGGGGGAGCAGTACTTC. The complete variable domain, with remaining parts taken from reference TRBV5-5 and TRBJ2-7, reads DAGVTQSPTHLIKTRGQQVTLRCSPISGHKSVSWYQQVLGQGPQFIFQYYEKEERGRGNFPDRFSARQFPNYSSELNVNALLLGDSALYLCASSTRTSGRPGEQYFGPGTRLTVT.

The chain combines TRBV28 with TRBJ2-2; a weak D match, TRBD2 (6 bases). The CDR3 consists of 13 residues. V was shortened by 6 bases and J by 4 bases, with 9 bases between the two germline ends. Germline values: CDR1 MDHEN, CDR2 SYDVKM. CDR3: CASRRGGTGELFF. The CDR3 bases are TGTGCCAGCAGGCGGGGTGGCACCGGGGAGCTGTTTTTT.

With regard to this clone: Other DNA sequences in the sample encode the same CDR3. The chain is built from TRBV7-2 and TRBJ1-1, with a weak D call TRBD1 (6 bases). V lost 5 bases and J 0 bases, leaving 10 bases between the germline ends. The germline gives CDR1 SGHTA, CDR2 FQGNSA. The CDR3 has 14 residues. The chain's CDR3 is CASSLGQLNTEAFF. The CDR3 coding sequence is TGTGCCAGCAGCCTAGGACAGTTGAACACTGAAGCTTTCTTT. Based on the CDR3 plus reference TRBV7-2 and TRBJ1-1, the full variable domain is GAGVSQSPSNKVTEKGKDVELRCDPISGHTALYWYRQSLGQGLEFLIYFQGNSAPDKSGLPSDRFSAERTGGSVSTLTIQRTQQEDSAVYLCASSLGQLNTEAFFGQGTRLTVV.